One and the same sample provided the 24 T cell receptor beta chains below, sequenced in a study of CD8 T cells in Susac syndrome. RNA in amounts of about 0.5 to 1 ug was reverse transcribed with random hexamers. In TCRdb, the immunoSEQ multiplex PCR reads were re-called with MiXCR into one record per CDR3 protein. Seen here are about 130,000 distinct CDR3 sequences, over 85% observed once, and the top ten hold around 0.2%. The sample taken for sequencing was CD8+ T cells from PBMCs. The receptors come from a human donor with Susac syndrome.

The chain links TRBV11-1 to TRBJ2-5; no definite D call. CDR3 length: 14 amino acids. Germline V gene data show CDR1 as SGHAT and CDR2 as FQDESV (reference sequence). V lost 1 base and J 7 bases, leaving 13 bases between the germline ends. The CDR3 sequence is CASSLEWAPGTQYF. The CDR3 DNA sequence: TGTGCCAGCAGCTTAGAGTGGGCCCCCGGGACCCAGTACTTC.

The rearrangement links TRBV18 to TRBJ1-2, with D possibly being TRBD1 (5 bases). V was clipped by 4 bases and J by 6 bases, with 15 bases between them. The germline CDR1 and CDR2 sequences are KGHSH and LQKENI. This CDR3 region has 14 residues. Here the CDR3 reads CASSLNAGEDGYTF. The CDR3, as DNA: TGTGCCAGCTCACTAAATGCGGGGGAGGATGGCTACACCTTC. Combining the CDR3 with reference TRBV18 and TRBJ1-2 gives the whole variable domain NAGVMQNPRHLVRRRGQEARLRCSPMKGHSHVYWYRQLPEEGLKFMVYLQKENIIDESGMPKERFSAEFPKEGPSILRIQQVVRGDSAAYFCASSLNAGEDGYTFGSGTRLTVV.

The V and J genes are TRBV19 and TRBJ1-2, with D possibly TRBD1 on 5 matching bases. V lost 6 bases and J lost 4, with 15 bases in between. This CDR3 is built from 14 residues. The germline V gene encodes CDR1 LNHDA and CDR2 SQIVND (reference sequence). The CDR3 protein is CASRPGTDPYGYTF. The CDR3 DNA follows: TGTGCCAGTAGGCCCGGGACGGATCCCTATGGCTACACCTTC.

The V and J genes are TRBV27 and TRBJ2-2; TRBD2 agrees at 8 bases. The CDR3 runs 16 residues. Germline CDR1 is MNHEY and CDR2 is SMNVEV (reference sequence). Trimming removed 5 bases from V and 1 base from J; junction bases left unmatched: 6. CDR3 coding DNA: TGTGCCAGCAGTCCATACAGCGGGAGGAACACCGGGGAGCTGTTTTTT. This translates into CASSPYSGRNTGELFF.

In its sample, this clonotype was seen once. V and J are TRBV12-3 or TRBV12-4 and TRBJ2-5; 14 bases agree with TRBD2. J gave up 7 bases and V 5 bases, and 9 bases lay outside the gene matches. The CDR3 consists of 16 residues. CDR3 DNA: TGTGCCAGCAGTCAGGGACTAGCGGGAGTTATCGGGACCCAGTACTTC. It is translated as CASSQGLAGVIGTQYF.

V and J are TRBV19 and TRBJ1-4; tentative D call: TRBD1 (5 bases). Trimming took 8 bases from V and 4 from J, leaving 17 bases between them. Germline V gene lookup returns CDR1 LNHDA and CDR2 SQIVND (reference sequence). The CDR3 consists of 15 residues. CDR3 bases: TGTGCCAGTGGGGACGGCCAGGCGGGTAATGAAAAACTGTTTTTT. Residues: CASGDGQAGNEKLFF. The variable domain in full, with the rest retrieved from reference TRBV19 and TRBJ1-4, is DGGITQSPKYLFRKEGQNVTLSCEQNLNHDAMYWYRQDPGQGLRLIYYSQIVNDFQKGDIAEGYSVSREKKESFPLTVTSAQKNPTAFYLCASGDGQAGNEKLFFGSGTQLSVL.

Here the CDR3 DNA reads TGTGCCAGCGGTGGACAGCGCAATCAGCCCCAGCATTTT. This gives the protein CASGGQRNQPQHF. This chain links TRBV27 with TRBJ1-5; TRBD1 is a possible D gene (6 bases). The CDR3 sequence is 13 residues long. Germline V gene lookup returns CDR1 MNHEY and CDR2 SMNVEV (reference sequence). Trimming stripped 8 bases from V and 2 bases from J, with 10 bases between.

This CDR3 is CASSTRDRGPYNSPLHF. The CDR3 DNA sequence: TGTGCCAGCAGCACGCGGGACAGGGGGCCGTATAATTCACCCCTCCACTTT. The V gene is TRBV3-1, the J gene TRBJ1-6; TRBD1 agrees at 12 bases. The CDR3 has 17 residues. Per the germline V gene, CDR1 is LGHDT and CDR2 is YNNKEL (reference sequence). Trimming at V came to 5 bases and at J to 4 bases, leaving 6 bases not matched to a gene.

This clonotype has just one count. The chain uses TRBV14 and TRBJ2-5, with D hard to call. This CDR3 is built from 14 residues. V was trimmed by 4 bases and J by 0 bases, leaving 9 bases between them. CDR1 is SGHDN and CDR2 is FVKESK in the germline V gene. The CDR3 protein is CASSPMGYQETQYF. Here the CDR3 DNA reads TGTGCCAGCAGCCCAATGGGGTACCAAGAGACCCAGTACTTC.

CDR3 sequence: CASRTRTAHYGYTF. DNA for the CDR3: TGTGCCAGCAGGACAAGGACAGCTCACTATGGCTACACCTTC. The V gene is TRBV2, the J gene TRBJ1-2, with a tentative D call TRBD1 (6 bases). The CDR3 extends over 14 amino acids. In germline, CDR1 is SNHLY, CDR2 FYNNEI. Trimming took 6 bases from V and 3 from J, leaving 14 bases between them.

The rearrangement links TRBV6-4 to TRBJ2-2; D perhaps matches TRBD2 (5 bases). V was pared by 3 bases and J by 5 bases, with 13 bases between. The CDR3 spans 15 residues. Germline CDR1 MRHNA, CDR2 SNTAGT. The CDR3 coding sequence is TGTGCCAGCAGTGAACACTCCGAGGGAACCGGGGAGCTGTTTTTT. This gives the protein CASSEHSEGTGELFF.

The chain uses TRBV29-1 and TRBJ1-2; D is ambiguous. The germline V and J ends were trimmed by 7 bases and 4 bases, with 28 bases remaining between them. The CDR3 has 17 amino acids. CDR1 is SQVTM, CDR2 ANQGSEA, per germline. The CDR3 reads CSAQSVTAGPPGYGYTF. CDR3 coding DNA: TGCAGCGCCCAATCCGTGACGGCAGGACCCCCTGGCTATGGCTACACCTTC.

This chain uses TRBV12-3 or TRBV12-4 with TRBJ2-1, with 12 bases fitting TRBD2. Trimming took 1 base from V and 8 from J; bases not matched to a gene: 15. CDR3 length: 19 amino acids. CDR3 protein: CASSLGGLAGGRKSDEQFF. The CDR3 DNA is TGTGCCAGCAGTTTAGGTGGTCTAGCGGGGGGGCGTAAGAGCGATGAGCAGTTCTTC.

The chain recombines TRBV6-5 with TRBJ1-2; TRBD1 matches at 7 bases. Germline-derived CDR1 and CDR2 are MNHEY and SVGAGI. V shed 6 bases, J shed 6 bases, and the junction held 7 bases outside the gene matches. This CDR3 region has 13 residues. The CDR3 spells CASSERGRDGYTF. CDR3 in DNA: TGTGCCAGCAGCGAAAGGGGGCGGGATGGCTACACCTTC.

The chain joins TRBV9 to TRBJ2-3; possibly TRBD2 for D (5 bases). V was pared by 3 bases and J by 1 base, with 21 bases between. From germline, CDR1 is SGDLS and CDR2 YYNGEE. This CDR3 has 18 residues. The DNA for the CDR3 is TGTGCCAGCAGCGCGAGGCGAGCACTAGGCGAACGCACAGATACGCAGTATTTT. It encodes CASSARRALGERTDTQYF.

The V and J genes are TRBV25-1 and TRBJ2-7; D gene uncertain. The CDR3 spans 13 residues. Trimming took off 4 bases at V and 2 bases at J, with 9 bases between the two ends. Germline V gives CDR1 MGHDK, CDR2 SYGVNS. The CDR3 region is CASSAGLPYEQYF. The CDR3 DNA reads TGTGCCAGCAGTGCCGGGCTACCCTACGAGCAGTACTTC.

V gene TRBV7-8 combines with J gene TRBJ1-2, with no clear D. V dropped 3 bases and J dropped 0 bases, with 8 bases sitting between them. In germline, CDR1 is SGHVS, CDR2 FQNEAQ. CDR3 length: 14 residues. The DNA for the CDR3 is TGTGCCAGCAGCTTGGAGGGCGCTAACTATGGCTACACCTTC. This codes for CASSLEGANYGYTF.

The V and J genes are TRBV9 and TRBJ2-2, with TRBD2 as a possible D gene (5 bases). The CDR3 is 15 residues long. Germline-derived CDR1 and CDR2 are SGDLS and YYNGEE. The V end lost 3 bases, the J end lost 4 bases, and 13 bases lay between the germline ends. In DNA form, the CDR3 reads TGTGCCAGCAGCGGCAGCTGGAGGAGCACCGGGGAGCTGTTTTTT. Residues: CASSGSWRSTGELFF. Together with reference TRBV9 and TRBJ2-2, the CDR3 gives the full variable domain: DSGVTQTPKHLITATGQRVTLRCSPRSGDLSVYWYQQSLDQGLQFLIQYYNGEERAKGNILERFSAQQFPDLHSELNLSSLELGDSALYFCASSGSWRSTGELFFGEGSRLTVL.

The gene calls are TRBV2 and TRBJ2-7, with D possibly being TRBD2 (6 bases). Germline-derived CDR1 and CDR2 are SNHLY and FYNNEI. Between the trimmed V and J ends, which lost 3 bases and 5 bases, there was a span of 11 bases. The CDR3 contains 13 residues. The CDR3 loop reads CASSEEGRDEQYF. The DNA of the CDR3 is TGTGCCAGCAGTGAGGAGGGGCGGGACGAGCAGTACTTC.

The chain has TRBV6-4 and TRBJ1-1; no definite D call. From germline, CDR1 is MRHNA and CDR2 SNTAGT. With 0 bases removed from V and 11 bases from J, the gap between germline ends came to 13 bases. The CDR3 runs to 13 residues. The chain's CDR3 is CASSDSERGQAFF. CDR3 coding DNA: TGTGCCAGCAGTGACTCAGAGAGAGGGCAGGCTTTCTTT.

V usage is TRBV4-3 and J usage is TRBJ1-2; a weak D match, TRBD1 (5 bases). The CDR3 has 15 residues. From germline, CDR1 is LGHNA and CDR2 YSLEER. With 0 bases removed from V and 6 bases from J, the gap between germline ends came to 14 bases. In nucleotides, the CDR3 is TGCGCCAGCAGCCAAGATCTGGCAGGGAGGGATGGCTACACCTTC. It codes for CASSQDLAGRDGYTF.

The CDR3 reads CASSLGGYDTEAFF. CDR3 in DNA: TGTGCCAGCAGCTTAGGGGGTTACGACACTGAAGCTTTCTTT. The genes are TRBV5-6 and TRBJ1-1; possibly TRBD1 for D (6 bases). V was clipped by 2 bases and J by 3 bases, with 11 bases between them. CDR1 is SGHDT and CDR2 is YYEEEE in the germline V gene. The CDR3 sequence is 14 residues long.

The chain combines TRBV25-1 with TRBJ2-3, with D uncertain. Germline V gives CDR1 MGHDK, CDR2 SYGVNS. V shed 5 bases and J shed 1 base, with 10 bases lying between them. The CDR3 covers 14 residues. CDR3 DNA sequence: TGTGCCAGCAGTCCCCGTATAGGCACAGATACGCAGTATTTT. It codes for CASSPRIGTDTQYF.

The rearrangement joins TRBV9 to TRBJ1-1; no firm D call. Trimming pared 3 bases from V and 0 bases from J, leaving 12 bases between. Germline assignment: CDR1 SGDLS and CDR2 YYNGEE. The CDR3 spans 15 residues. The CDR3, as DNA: TGTGCCAGCAGCGGAGGGTCAGGCATGAACACTGAAGCTTTCTTT. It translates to CASSGGSGMNTEAFF.